The sequence of this T cell receptor (beta chain) was determined in a study of Ad26.COV2.S vaccination and SARS-CoV-2 variants. Study-wide results and limits: For non-spike TCRs, breadth in vaccine recipients resembled that in placebo recipients. Possible underestimation of total T cell responses by the TCR breadth and depth analyses was noted.

The CDR3 runs 16 residues. V trimming: 4 bases; J trimming: 2 bases; junction bases outside the gene matches: 8. Germline CDR1 is MNHNS and CDR2 is SASEGT. Remarks on this clone: What it recognizes is unknown.

Repertoires were generated with immunoSEQ multiplex PCR, while TCRdb's copy carries only in-frame clones and drops some. The table records about 410,000 clones, approximately 89% of them present only once. Treatment here: about 20 received Ad26.COV2.S at low or high dose, single or two shots; several received placebo; per-sample allocation not given. Specimen acquisition occurred on day 63 following the initial vaccine or placebo injection. The chain links TRBV6-1 to TRBJ1-2; 9 nucleotides align to TRBD1. The TCR sequence derives from a person aged 18-65 years who received the Ad26.COV2.S COVID-19 vaccine or a placebo. The sequencing used peripheral blood, collected in a trial of Ad26.COV2.S vaccine versus placebo. This CDR3 is CASSGNRGPTNYGYTF. CDR3 in DNA: TGTGCCAGCAGTGGGAACAGGGGGCCCACCAACTATGGCTACACCTTC.